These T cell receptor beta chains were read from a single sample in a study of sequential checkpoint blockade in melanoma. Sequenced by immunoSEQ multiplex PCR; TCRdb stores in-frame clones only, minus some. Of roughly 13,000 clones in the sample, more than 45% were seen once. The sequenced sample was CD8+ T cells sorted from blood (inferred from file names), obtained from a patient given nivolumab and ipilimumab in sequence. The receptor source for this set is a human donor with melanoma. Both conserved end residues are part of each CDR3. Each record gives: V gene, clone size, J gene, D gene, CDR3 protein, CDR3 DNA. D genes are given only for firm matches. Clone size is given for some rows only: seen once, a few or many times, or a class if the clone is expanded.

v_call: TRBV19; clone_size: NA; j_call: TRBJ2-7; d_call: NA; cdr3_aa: CASGFGTDMVEQYF; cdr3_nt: TGTGCCAGTGGATTCGGGACTGACATGGTCGAGCAGTACTTC
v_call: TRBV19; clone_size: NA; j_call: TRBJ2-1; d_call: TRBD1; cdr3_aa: CASSIGTGVYNEQFF; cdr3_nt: TGTGCCAGTAGTATAGGGACAGGGGTCTACAATGAGCAGTTCTTC
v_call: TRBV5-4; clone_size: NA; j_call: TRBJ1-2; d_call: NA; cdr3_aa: CASSFPQGSYGYTF; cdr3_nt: TGTGCCAGCAGCTTCCCCCAGGGAAGCTATGGCTACACCTTC
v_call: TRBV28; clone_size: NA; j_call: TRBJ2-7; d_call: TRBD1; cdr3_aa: CASSPVATGEYEQYF; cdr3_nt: TGTGCCAGCAGTCCCGTCGCTACAGGGGAATACGAGCAGTACTTC
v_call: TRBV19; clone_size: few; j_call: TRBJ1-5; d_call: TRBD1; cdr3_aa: CASSMGQGNQPQHF; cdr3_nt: TGTGCCAGTAGTATGGGACAGGGAAATCAGCCCCAGCATTTT
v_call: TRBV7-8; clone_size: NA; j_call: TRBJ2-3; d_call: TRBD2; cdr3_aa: CASSLRPQDLRTSGSRTDTQYF; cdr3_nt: TGTGCCAGCAGCTTACGTCCCCAAGACCTACGGACTAGCGGGAGTCGCACAGATACGCAGTATTTT
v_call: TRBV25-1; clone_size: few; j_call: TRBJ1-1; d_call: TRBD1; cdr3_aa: CASSAPGGGTEAFF; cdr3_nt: TGTGCCAGCAGTGCGCCAGGGGGAGGCACTGAAGCTTTCTTT
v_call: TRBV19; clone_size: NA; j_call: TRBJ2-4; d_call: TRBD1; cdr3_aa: CASSPTGYIQYF; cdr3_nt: TGTGCCAGTAGTCCGACAGGGTACATTCAGTACTTC
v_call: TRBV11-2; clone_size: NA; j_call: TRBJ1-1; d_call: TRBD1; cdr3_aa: CASSLAGTGQGAFF; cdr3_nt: TGTGCCAGCAGCTTAGCCGGGACAGGGCAGGGGGCTTTCTTT
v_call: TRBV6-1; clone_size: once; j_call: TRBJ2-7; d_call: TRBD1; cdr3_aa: CASTEPDREGSEQYF; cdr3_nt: TGTGCCAGCACCGAGCCGGACAGGGAAGGTAGCGAGCAGTACTTC
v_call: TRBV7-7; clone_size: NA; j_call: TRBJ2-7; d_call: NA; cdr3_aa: CASSSAANPYEQYF; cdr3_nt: TGTGCCAGCAGCTCGGCGGCTAATCCATACGAGCAGTACTTC
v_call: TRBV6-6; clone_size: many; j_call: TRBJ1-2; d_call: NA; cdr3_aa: CASSYSDSSYGYTF; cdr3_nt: TGTGCCAGCAGTTACTCGGACAGTTCCTATGGCTACACCTTC
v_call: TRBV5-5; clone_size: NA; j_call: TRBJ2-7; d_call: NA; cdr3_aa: CASSQRGNIPSRGEQYF; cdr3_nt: TGTGCCAGCAGCCAGAGAGGAAACATCCCAAGTCGAGGCGAGCAGTACTTC
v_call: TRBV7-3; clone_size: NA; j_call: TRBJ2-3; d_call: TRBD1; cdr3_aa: CASSGTQGLEADTQYF; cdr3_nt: TGTGCCAGCAGCGGAACACAGGGGCTTGAGGCAGATACGCAGTATTTT
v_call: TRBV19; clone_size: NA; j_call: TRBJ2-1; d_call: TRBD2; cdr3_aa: CASSLLAGALNEQFF; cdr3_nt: TGTGCCAGTAGTTTACTAGCGGGAGCTCTCAATGAGCAGTTCTTC
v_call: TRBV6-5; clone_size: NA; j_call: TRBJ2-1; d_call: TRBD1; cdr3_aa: CASRAGQGSPFEQFF; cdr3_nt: TGTGCCAGCAGGGCCGGACAGGGGTCCCCCTTTGAGCAGTTCTTC
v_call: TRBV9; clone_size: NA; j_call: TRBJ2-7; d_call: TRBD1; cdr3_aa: CASSAYRDRAYEQYF; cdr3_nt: TGTGCCAGCAGCGCTTACCGGGACAGGGCCTACGAGCAGTACTTC
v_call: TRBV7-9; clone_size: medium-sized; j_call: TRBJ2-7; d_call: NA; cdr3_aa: CASSFGGFRAEQYF; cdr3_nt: TGTGCCAGCAGCTTTGGGGGGTTTCGAGCCGAGCAGTACTTC
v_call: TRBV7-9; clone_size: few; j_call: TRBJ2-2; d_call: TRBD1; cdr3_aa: CASSSTRQGWTGELFF; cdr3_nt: TGTGCCAGCAGTTCCACTAGACAGGGATGGACCGGGGAGCTGTTTTTT
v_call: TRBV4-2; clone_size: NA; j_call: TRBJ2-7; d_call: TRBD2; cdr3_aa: CASSQEGTSRAGYEQYF; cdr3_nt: TGTGCCAGCAGCCAAGAGGGGACTAGCAGGGCAGGATACGAGCAGTACTTC
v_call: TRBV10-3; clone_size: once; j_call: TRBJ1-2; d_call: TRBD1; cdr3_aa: CAISESGTGYYGYTF; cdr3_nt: TGTGCCATCAGTGAGTCGGGGACAGGGTACTATGGCTACACCTTC
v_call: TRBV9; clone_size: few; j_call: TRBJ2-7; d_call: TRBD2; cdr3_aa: CASSHGLAGYEQYF; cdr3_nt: TGTGCCAGCAGCCATGGACTAGCGGGCTACGAGCAGTACTTC
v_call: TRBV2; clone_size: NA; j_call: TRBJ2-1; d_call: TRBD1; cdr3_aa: CASNTGADEQFF; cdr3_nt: TGTGCCAGTAATACAGGGGCGGATGAGCAGTTCTTC
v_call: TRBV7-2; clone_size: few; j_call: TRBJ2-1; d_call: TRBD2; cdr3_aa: CASSTAGGGYEQFF; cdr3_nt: TGTGCCAGCAGCACAGCGGGAGGGGGGTATGAGCAGTTCTTC
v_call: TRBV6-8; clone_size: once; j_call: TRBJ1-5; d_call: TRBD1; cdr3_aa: CASSLPKTGADQPQHF; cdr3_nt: TGTGCCAGCAGTTTACCCAAGACAGGGGCTGATCAGCCCCAGCATTTT
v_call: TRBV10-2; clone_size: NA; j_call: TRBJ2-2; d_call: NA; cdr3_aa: CASSESAAWGELFF; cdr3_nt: TGCGCCAGCAGTGAGTCTGCGGCGTGGGGGGAGCTGTTTTTT
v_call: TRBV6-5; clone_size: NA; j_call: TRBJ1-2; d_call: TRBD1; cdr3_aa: CASSYSGTVYGYTF; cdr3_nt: TGTGCCAGCAGTTACTCCGGGACAGTCTATGGCTACACCTTC
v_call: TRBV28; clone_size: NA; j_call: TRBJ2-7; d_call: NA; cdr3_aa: CASSPNGEEQYF; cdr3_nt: TGTGCCAGCAGTCCGAATGGGGAGGAGCAGTACTTC
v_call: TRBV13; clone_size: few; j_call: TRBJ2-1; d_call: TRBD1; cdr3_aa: CASSYAGGTGGLEQFF; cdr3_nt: TGTGCCAGCAGCTACGCGGGTGGGACAGGGGGGCTTGAGCAGTTCTTC
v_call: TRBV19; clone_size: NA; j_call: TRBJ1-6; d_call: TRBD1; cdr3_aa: CASTNRGNSPLHF; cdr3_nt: TGTGCCAGTACGAACAGGGGTAATTCACCCCTCCACTTT
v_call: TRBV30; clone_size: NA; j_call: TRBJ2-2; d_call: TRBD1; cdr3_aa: CACRDRNYSPTGELFF; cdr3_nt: TGTGCCTGCCGGGACAGAAACTATAGCCCCACCGGGGAGCTGTTTTTT
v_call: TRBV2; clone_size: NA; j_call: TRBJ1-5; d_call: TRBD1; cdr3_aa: CASRGTGGAQPQHF; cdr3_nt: TGTGCCAGCAGAGGGACAGGGGGCGCGCAGCCCCAGCATTTT
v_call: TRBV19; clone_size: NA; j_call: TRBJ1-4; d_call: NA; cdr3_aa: CASSATGAQATNEKLFF; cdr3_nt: TGTGCCAGTAGTGCCACAGGAGCCCAAGCAACTAATGAAAAACTGTTTTTT
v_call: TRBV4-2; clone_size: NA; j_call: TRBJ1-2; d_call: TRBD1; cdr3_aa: CASSQGQFTVRGYTF; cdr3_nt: TGTGCCAGCAGCCAGGGACAGTTTACGGTCCGTGGCTACACCTTC
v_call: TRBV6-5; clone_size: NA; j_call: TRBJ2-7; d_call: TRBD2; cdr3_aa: CASTGGDDYEQYF; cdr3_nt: TGTGCCAGCACGGGGGGAGATGACTACGAGCAGTACTTC
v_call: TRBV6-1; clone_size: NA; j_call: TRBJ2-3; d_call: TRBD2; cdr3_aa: CASWGGTDTQYF; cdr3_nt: TGTGCCAGCTGGGGAGGGACAGATACGCAGTATTTT
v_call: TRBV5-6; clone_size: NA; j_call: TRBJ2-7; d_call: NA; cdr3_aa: CASSYGDSDRTYEQYF; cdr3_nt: TGTGCCAGCAGTTACGGGGACTCGGACAGGACCTACGAGCAGTACTTC
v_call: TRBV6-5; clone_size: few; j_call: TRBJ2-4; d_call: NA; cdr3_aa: CASRDEQLAKNIQYF; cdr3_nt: TGTGCCAGCAGGGATGAACAGCTAGCCAAAAACATTCAGTACTTC
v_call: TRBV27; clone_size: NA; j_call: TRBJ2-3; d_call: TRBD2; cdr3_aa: CASSLWTSASTDTQYF; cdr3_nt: TGTGCCAGCAGTTTATGGACTAGTGCTAGCACAGATACGCAGTATTTT
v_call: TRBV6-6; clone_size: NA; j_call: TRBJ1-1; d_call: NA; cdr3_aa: CASSPARGAEAFF; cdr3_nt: TGTGCCAGCAGTCCCGCCCGGGGGGCTGAAGCTTTCTTT
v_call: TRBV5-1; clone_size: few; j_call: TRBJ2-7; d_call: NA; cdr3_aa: CASSLAGGTIYEQYF; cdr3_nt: TGCGCCAGCAGCTTGGCCGGCGGGACGATCTACGAGCAGTACTTC
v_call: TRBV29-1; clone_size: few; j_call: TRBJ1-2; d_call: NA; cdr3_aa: CSVEVETGLSYGYTF; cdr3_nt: TGCAGCGTTGAAGTGGAAACAGGGTTGAGCTATGGCTACACCTTC
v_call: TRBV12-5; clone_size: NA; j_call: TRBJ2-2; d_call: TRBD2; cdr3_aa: CATPSGEYTGELFF; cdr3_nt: TGTGCTACTCCCAGCGGGGAGTACACCGGGGAGCTGTTTTTT
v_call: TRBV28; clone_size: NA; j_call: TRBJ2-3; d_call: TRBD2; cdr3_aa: CASQNRLAGDILSTDTQYF; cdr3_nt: TGTGCCAGTCAGAACCGACTAGCGGGGGATATACTTAGCACAGATACGCAGTATTTT
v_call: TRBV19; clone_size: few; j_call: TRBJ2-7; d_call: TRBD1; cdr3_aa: CASSLVEGGQAGEQYF; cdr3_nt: TGTGCCAGTAGCCTCGTGGAGGGGGGACAGGCTGGGGAGCAGTACTTC
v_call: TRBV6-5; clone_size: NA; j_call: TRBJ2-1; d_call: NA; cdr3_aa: CASRGDYRAYNEQFF; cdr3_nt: TGTGCCAGCAGGGGTGATTACAGGGCCTACAATGAGCAGTTCTTC
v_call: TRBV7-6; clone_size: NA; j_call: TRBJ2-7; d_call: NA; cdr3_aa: CASSTQHHEQYF; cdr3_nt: TGTGCCAGCAGTACACAGCATCACGAGCAGTACTTC
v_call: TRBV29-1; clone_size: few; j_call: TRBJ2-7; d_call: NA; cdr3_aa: CSVADTTRPYEQYF; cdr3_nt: TGCAGCGTAGCAGACACAACCCGGCCCTACGAGCAGTACTTC